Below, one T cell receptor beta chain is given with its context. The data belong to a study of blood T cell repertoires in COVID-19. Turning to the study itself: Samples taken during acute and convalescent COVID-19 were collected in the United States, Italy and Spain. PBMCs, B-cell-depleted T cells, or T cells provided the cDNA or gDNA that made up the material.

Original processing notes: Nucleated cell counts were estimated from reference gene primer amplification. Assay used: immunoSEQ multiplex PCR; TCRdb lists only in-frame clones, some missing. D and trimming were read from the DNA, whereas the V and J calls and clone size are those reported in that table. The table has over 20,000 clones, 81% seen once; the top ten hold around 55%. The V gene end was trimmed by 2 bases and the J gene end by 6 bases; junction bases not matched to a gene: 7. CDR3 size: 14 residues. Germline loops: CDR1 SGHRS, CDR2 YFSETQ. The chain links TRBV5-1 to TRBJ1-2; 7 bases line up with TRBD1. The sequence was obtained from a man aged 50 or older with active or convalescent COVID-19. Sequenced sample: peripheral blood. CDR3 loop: CASSFSGTADGYTF. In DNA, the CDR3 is TGCGCCAGCAGCTTCTCCGGGACAGCGGATGGCTACACCTTC.